The present TCR beta chain was sequenced within a study of blood T cell repertoires in COVID-19. Study-level information: Specimens from acute and convalescent COVID-19 originated in the United States, Italy and Spain.

This CDR3 has 12 amino acids. Germline loops: CDR1 MNHEY, CDR2 SVGEGT. With 5 bases removed from V and 7 bases from J, the gap between germline ends came to 12 bases. The data were produced by immunoSEQ multiplex PCR, yet TCRdb's version contains in-frame clones alone and is incomplete. The sample yields 200,000 to 250,000 clones, approximately 83% seen once. Recovery among Cohort 3 donors was established by two negative PCRs, clearance, or symptom resolution. The gene calls are TRBV6-2 or TRBV6-3 and TRBJ2-7; possible D gene TRBD2, 5 bases. This sequence originates from a woman between 55 and 75 years old who had recovered from COVID-19. Specimen: PBMCs or T cells enriched from blood (not recorded which). CDR3 in amino acids: CASSLYTGEQYF. CDR3 nucleotides: TGTGCCAGCAGTCTTTACACGGGGGAGCAGTACTTC.